These 30 T cell receptor beta chains were sequenced from one sample in a study of identical twins. MiXCR was run by TCRdb on the 5' RACE reads, yielding one entry per CDR3 protein. Of 350,000 to 400,000 distinct CDR3 sequences detected, approximately 9.1% appear once; the ten largest clones hold more than 8%. Material: naive T cells sorted from blood. Receptors originate from a woman aged 50 to 65 in good health.

The chain uses TRBV2 and TRBJ1-6; weak D call: TRBD1 (5 bases). The germline V gene encodes CDR1 SNHLY and CDR2 FYNNEI. The CDR3 sequence is 13 residues long. V lost 8 bases, J lost 9 bases, and 14 bases lay in between. The CDR3 reads CASLWGTASPLHF. The CDR3 DNA follows: TGTGCCAGCCTATGGGGCACGGCTTCACCCCTCCACTTT.

This clonotype was recorded many times. This chain links TRBV3-1 with TRBJ2-6; tentative D call: TRBD2 (7 bases). Germline V CDR1 and CDR2: LGHDT, YNNKEL (reference sequence). This CDR3 is 16 amino acids long. Between the trimmed V and J ends, which lost 2 bases and 4 bases, there was a span of 12 bases. This CDR3 is CASSQRGGTGANVLTF. Written as DNA, the CDR3 is TGTGCCAGCAGCCAAAGGGGGGGAACCGGGGCCAACGTCCTGACTTTC. The full variable domain, its missing parts supplied by reference TRBV3-1 and TRBJ2-6, is DTAVSQTPKYLVTQMGNDKSIKCEQNLGHDTMYWYKQDSKKFLKIMFSYNNKELIINETVPNRFSPKSPDKAHLNLHINSLELGDSAVYFCASSQRGGTGANVLTFGAGSRLTVL.

The gene calls are TRBV30 and TRBJ2-2; D unclear. This CDR3 comprises 12 residues. The ends were cut back, 2 bases at V and 5 bases at J, with 6 bases in the middle. Germline V lookup: CDR1 GTSNPN, CDR2 SVGIG (reference sequence). The CDR3 loop reads CAWSTVTGELFF. The CDR3 DNA reads TGTGCCTGGAGTACGGTAACCGGGGAGCTGTTTTTT.

This clonotype came up many times. The genes are TRBV7-9 and TRBJ1-4, with a tentative D call TRBD1 (5 bases). This CDR3 is 19 amino acids long. The V gene lost 3 bases and the J gene lost 13 bases, with 33 bases spanning the gap. CDR1 is SEHNR, CDR2 FQNEAQ, per germline (reference sequence). The CDR3 sequence: CASSFSSYEPGRRRHGLFF. CDR3 DNA sequence: TGTGCCAGCAGCTTTTCATCCTACGAACCGGGACGGCGCCGCCATGGACTGTTTTTT.

The sample holds a few counts of this clonotype. The rearrangement uses TRBV12-3 or TRBV12-4 and TRBJ2-1; 9 bases agree with TRBD1. The CDR3 contains 16 residues. With V trimmed by 7 bases and J by 6 bases, 13 bases remained unmatched. The CDR3 spells CASTISTGGQANEQFF. CDR3 coding DNA: TGTGCCAGCACCATATCTACAGGGGGCCAGGCCAATGAGCAGTTCTTC.

This clonotype was recorded a few times. This chain joins TRBV4-1 and TRBJ2-7; D call uncertain. The CDR3 extends over 13 amino acids. CDR1 MGHRA and CDR2 YSYEKL come from the germline V gene. The V end was cut by 0 bases, the J end by 4 bases, with 7 bases between. The CDR3 sequence is CASSQDPRYEQYV. The CDR3 nucleotides are TGCGCCAGCAGCCAAGATCCGAGATACGAGCAGTACGTC.

This clonotype has a handful of counts. V usage is TRBV13 and J usage is TRBJ1-1, with a possible D match to TRBD1 (5 bases). V was shortened by 6 bases and J by 8 bases, with 13 bases between the two germline ends. CDR3 size: 12 residues. Germline V CDR1 and CDR2: PRHDT, FYEKMQ (reference sequence). Written as DNA, the CDR3 is TGTGCCAGCAGTAGCAACAGGCCCGAAGCTTTCTTT. The encoded protein is CASSSNRPEAFF.

This chain connects TRBV6-6 to TRBJ1-2; D is possibly TRBD1 (6 bases). V was clipped by 2 bases and J by 7 bases, with 14 bases between them. The CDR3 extends over 14 amino acids. The germline V gene has CDR1 MNHNY and CDR2 SVGAGI (reference sequence). The CDR3 here is CASSYKGGAAGYTF. CDR3 DNA: TGTGCCAGCAGTTACAAGGGGGGTGCGGCTGGCTACACCTTC.

This clonotype has at least ten counts. The V gene is TRBV5-1, the J gene TRBJ2-4; D remains unclear. The CDR3 sequence is 15 residues long. Germline CDR1 reads SGHRS; CDR2 reads YFSETQ. Trimming took off 4 bases at V and 6 bases at J, with 17 bases between the two ends. The CDR3, as DNA: TGCGCCAGCAGCACCTACAATGGGGATCTAAACATTCAGTACTTC. Its translation: CASSTYNGDLNIQYF.

This clonotype showed up many times. The chain combines TRBV5-5 with TRBJ1-2; D unclear. The length of the CDR3 is 14 residues. The V end lost 0 bases, the J end lost 0 bases, and 6 bases lay between the germline ends. Germline V gene sequence: CDR1 SGHKS, CDR2 YYEKEE (reference sequence). CDR3 sequence (DNA): TGTGCCAGCAGCTTGGAAGGGACTAACTATGGCTACACCTTC. Translation: CASSLEGTNYGYTF.

This clonotype was counted many times. The chain has TRBV9 and TRBJ1-2, with a possible D match to TRBD1 (6 bases). CDR1 is SGDLS, CDR2 YYNGEE, per germline. The V end was cut by 4 bases, the J end by 3 bases, with 16 bases between. The CDR3 totals 15 residues. Here the CDR3 reads CASSPPAGVDYGYTF. The CDR3 DNA is TGTGCCAGCAGCCCCCCGGCAGGGGTAGACTATGGCTACACCTTC.

The chain links TRBV5-4 to TRBJ2-1, with D possibly being TRBD2 (5 bases). Germline V CDR1 and CDR2: SGHNT, YYREEE (reference sequence). Deletions cut 0 bases from V and 7 bases from J, with 14 bases between. The CDR3 is 15 amino acids. CDR3 sequence reads: CASSLGYSARNEQFF. As DNA, the CDR3 is TGTGCCAGCAGCTTGGGGTATAGCGCGCGAAATGAGCAGTTCTTC.

V gene TRBV9 combines with J gene TRBJ2-5; 8 bases fit TRBD2. Trimming took 3 bases from V and 0 from J; bases not matched to a gene: 7. The CDR3 length is 16 residues. Germline V gives CDR1 SGDLS, CDR2 YYNGEE. CDR3 nucleotide sequence: TGTGCCAGCAGCGCCCGGGGGGGGACTAACCAAGAGACCCAGTACTTC. The encoded protein is CASSARGGTNQETQYF.

The sample holds a few counts of this clonotype. This chain uses TRBV5-1 with TRBJ2-2; the D gene could be TRBD1 or TRBD2 (5 bases each). Trimming shortened V by 6 bases and J by 4 bases, and 10 bases separated the two germline ends. Germline V lookup: CDR1 SGHRS, CDR2 YFSETQ. CDR3 length equals 13 residues. This CDR3 is CASIRGRTGELFF. CDR3 DNA sequence: TGCGCCAGCATTCGGGGCCGCACCGGGGAGCTGTTTTTT. The whole variable domain, filled in from reference TRBV5-1 and TRBJ2-2, reads KAGVTQTPRYLIKTRGQQVTLSCSPISGHRSVSWYQQTPGQGLQFLFEYFSETQRNKGNFPGRFSGRQFSNSRSEMNVSTLELGDSALYLCASIRGRTGELFFGEGSRLTVL.

This clonotype occurred many times. The J gene is TRBJ2-5, the V gene TRBV19; TRBD2 aligns across 9 bases. The V gene's germline CDR1 is LNHDA and CDR2 SQIVND (reference sequence). The ends lost 3 bases at V and 2 bases at J; junction bases unmatched: 10. The CDR3 runs to 17 residues. The DNA for the CDR3 is TGTGCCAGTAGTATTGAGGCGGGAGGGTACTCACAAGAGACCCAGTACTTC. Its translation: CASSIEAGGYSQETQYF.

This clonotype occurred many times. The chain employs TRBV12-3 or TRBV12-4 and TRBJ1-1; D is uncertain. Trimming cost V 3 bases and J 0 bases, with 5 bases left between them. CDR3 size: 13 residues. CDR3 coding DNA: TGTGCCAGCAGTTTCCTGCTGAACACTGAAGCTTTCTTT. Its protein product is CASSFLLNTEAFF.

The V and J genes are TRBV29-1 and TRBJ2-5; perhaps TRBD1 as D (6 bases). Germline V gives CDR1 SQVTM, CDR2 ANQGSEA. The CDR3 length is 12 residues. V shed 7 bases and J shed 1 base, with 10 bases lying between them. For the CDR3, the DNA is TGCAGCGCCGGACAGAGCCAAGAGACCCAGTACTTC. This sequence encodes CSAGQSQETQYF.

The gene calls are TRBV6-2 or TRBV6-3 and TRBJ2-3, with 7 positions matching TRBD2. Losses at the gene ends were 5 bases for V and 4 bases for J; bases not matched to a gene: 9. The V gene's germline CDR1 is MNHEY and CDR2 SVGEGT. This CDR3 comprises 15 residues. The CDR3 bases are TGTGCCAGCAGTGGGAGGGGAGGACATGCAGATACGCAGTATTTT. It yields the protein CASSGRGGHADTQYF.

This clonotype was seen more than once but under ten times. The V call is TRBV21-1, the J call TRBJ1-5; the table names TRBD1, a call not compared with the DNA. TRBV21-1 is an annotated pseudogene. The CDR3 sequence is 17 residues long. The CDR3 sequence is CASSKEARGKCNQPQHF. DNA of the CDR3: TGTGCCAGCAGCAAAGAGGCCAGGGGGAAGTGTAATCAGCCCCAGCATTTT.

This clonotype was counted a few times. V usage is TRBV28 and J usage is TRBJ2-7; 7 nucleotides agree with TRBD1. Looked up from germline, CDR1 is MDHEN and CDR2 is SYDVKM. V was clipped by 5 bases and J by 6 bases; unmatched bases: 16. CDR3 length: 16 amino acids. CDR3 nucleotide sequence: TGTGCCAGCAGTCTAAGGGGGCCTACAGGCTCTCGCGAGCAGTACGTC. Translation: CASSLRGPTGSREQYV.

This clonotype has a handful of counts. The gene calls are TRBV29-1 and TRBJ2-2; TRBD2 matches at 10 bases. The CDR3 consists of 14 residues. V lost 4 bases to trimming and J lost 8 bases; unmatched junction nucleotides: 7. Germline V CDR1 and CDR2: SQVTM, ANQGSEA. The CDR3 is CSVAGLAVSGELFF. CDR3 nucleotides: TGCAGCGTTGCTGGACTAGCGGTGTCAGGGGAGCTGTTTTTT.

This clonotype was seen more than once but under ten times. The CDR3 loop reads CASSFLDDKNIQYF. CDR3 coding DNA: TGTGCCAGCAGCTTCCTCGACGACAAAAACATTCAGTACTTC. The chain carries TRBV5-6 and TRBJ2-4; no clear D. Germline V gene lookup returns CDR1 SGHDT and CDR2 YYEEEE. The CDR3 spans 14 residues. Trimming shortened V by 2 bases and J by 3 bases, and 9 bases separated the two germline ends.

This chain uses TRBV12-3 or TRBV12-4 with TRBJ2-4; 8 nucleotides align to TRBD2. The V gene end was trimmed by 3 bases and the J gene end by 9 bases; junction bases not matched to a gene: 10. The CDR3 is made up of 15 amino acids. The chain's CDR3 is CASSFEAGASPIQYF. CDR3 DNA sequence: TGTGCCAGCAGTTTCGAAGCGGGAGCCTCTCCCATTCAGTACTTC.

The chain has TRBV20-1 and TRBJ1-2, with TRBD1 matching 8 bases. This CDR3 region has 13 residues. Unmatched junction bases numbered 5, after V lost 3 bases and J lost 5 bases. Germline CDR1 is DFQATT and CDR2 is SNEGSKA (reference sequence). CDR3 region: CSARGQEVYGYTF. CDR3 coding DNA: TGCAGTGCTAGGGGACAGGAGGTGTATGGCTACACCTTC.

This clonotype occurred many times. This chain links TRBV12-3 or TRBV12-4 with TRBJ1-1; 9 bases agree with TRBD1. The CDR3 loop spans 14 amino acids. V shed 5 bases and J 6 bases; nucleotides not matched to a gene: 7. The CDR3 is CASSTSGQGAEAFF. The CDR3, as DNA: TGTGCCAGCAGTACATCGGGACAGGGTGCTGAAGCTTTCTTT.

The chain uses TRBV7-8 and TRBJ2-5; D may correspond to TRBD1 or TRBD2 (5 bases each). The CDR3 is made up of 13 amino acids. Germline V gene sequence: CDR1 SGHVS, CDR2 FQNEAQ. Trimming pared 8 bases from V and 2 bases from J, leaving 12 bases between. The CDR3 here is CASGRGGQETQYF. The CDR3, as DNA: TGTGCCAGCGGAAGGGGCGGGCAAGAGACCCAGTACTTC.

This clonotype showed up just a few times. The V gene is TRBV6-2 or TRBV6-3, the J gene TRBJ2-5; D call uncertain. Germline values: CDR1 MNHEY, CDR2 SVGEGT. This CDR3 is 14 amino acids long. The V gene lost 3 bases and the J gene lost 5 bases, with 13 bases spanning the gap. The CDR3 is CASSYGVRLETQYF. The DNA for the CDR3 is TGTGCCAGCAGTTATGGGGTTCGCCTGGAGACCCAGTACTTC.

This clonotype was observed many times. The gene calls are TRBV29-1 and TRBJ2-5; D might be TRBD2 (6 bases). V lost 7 bases, J lost 2 bases, and 17 bases lay in between. The CDR3 sequence is 14 residues long. CDR1 is SQVTM, CDR2 ANQGSEA, per germline. CDR3 region: CSALRDSVQETQYF. In nucleotides, the CDR3 is TGCAGCGCCCTTCGGGACTCCGTTCAAGAGACCCAGTACTTC.

This chain connects TRBV25-1 to TRBJ2-2; 7 bases line up with TRBD2. The CDR3 spans 17 residues. The germline V gene has CDR1 MGHDK and CDR2 SYGVNS. V lost 6 bases and J lost 3; bases outside the gene matches: 13. Here the CDR3 DNA reads TGTGCCAGCAGGCGTGAATCGGGGGGTATGGACACCGGGGAGCTGTTTTTT. As protein: CASRRESGGMDTGELFF.

V and J are TRBV3-1 and TRBJ2-2; perhaps D is TRBD1 or TRBD2 (5 bases each). Germline V CDR1 and CDR2: LGHDT, YNNKEL (reference sequence). Trimming shortened V by 1 base and J by 5 bases, and 17 bases separated the two germline ends. The CDR3 sequence is 17 residues long. The CDR3, as DNA: TGTGCCAGCAGCCAAGGGGCCCGGGACCAGACTACCGGGGAGCTGTTTTTT. Translating it yields CASSQGARDQTTGELFF.